This T cell receptor (beta chain) derives from a study of cytomegalovirus exposure and HLA in healthy donors. Sequencing used immunoSEQ multiplex PCR; TCRdb keeps in-frame clones, though not all of them. Altogether about 200,000 clones are present, around nine tenths being singletons, with the ten largest covering 1.5% to 2.5%. The trim removed 3 bases at V and 0 bases at J, leaving 2 bases unmatched. The CDR3 has 14 residues. Germline-derived CDR1 and CDR2 are MDHEN and SYDVKM. The chain joins TRBV28 to TRBJ2-7; 7 bases fit TRBD1. This sequence originates from a woman between 18 and 29 years old in good health and CMV-seropositive. Sequencing was performed on PBMCs. The CDR3 region has the DNA TGTGCCAGCAGTTTTTCAGGGGGCTCCTACGAGCAGTACTTC. It encodes CASSFSGGSYEQYF.